This is a list of T cell receptor beta chains from one sample in a study of identifying expanded T cells in peripheral blood. Profiling relied on immunoSEQ multiplex PCR, and the TCRdb table lists in-frame clones only, not all of them. The sample includes 51,000 or so clones, approximately 86% of them seen just once. The sequenced sample was blood. Receptors were obtained from a person aged 18 to 75 in good health. Each CDR3 is given with its conserved first and last residue. A D gene is named only where the DNA matches it firmly. Some rows mark clone size as missing; the rest say once, few, many or name a class of expanded clone.

D gene | J gene | clone size | V gene | CDR3 protein | CDR3 DNA
TRBD2 | TRBJ2-1 | - | TRBV5-1 | CASRTAGEPDNEQFF | TGCGCCAGCCGCACCGCGGGGGAACCCGACAATGAGCAGTTCTTC
- | TRBJ2-1 | - | TRBV7-8 | CASSLGFHGPSSYNEQFF | TGTGCCAGCAGCTTAGGTTTCCACGGCCCCAGCTCCTACAATGAGCAGTTCTTC
TRBD2 | TRBJ2-7 | - | TRBV15 | CATARTSGSYEQYF | TGTGCCACCGCCAGGACTAGCGGCTCCTACGAGCAGTACTTC
- | TRBJ2-3 | - | TRBV6-6 | CASSPRAQLTDTQYF | TGTGCCAGCAGTCCCCGGGCTCAGCTCACAGATACGCAGTATTTT
TRBD2 | TRBJ2-1 | - | TRBV18 | CASREGGSSYNEQFF | TGTGCCAGCCGCGAGGGCGGGAGCTCCTACAATGAGCAGTTCTTC
- | TRBJ2-4 | once | TRBV30 | CAWSAGTENIQYF | TGTGCCTGGAGTGCGGGGACGGAGAACATTCAGTACTTC
- | TRBJ2-7 | - | TRBV30 | CAWSAQRQGKQYF | TGTGCCTGGAGTGCACAGCGTCAGGGTAAGCAGTACTTC
TRBD2 | TRBJ2-5 | - | TRBV27 | CASRLGGGETQYF | TGTGCCAGCAGGTTAGGCGGGGGAGAGACCCAGTACTTC
TRBD1 | TRBJ1-6 | - | TRBV6-1 | CASRTTGGSSPLHF | TGTGCCAGCAGAACGACAGGGGGCAGTTCACCCCTCCACTTT
- | TRBJ2-2 | - | TRBV7-6 | CASSLGPPGATGELFF | TGTGCCAGCAGCTTAGGGCCCCCAGGGGCCACCGGGGAGCTGTTTTTT
- | TRBJ1-1 | - | TRBV18 | CASSPNRANTEAFF | TGTGCCAGCTCACCAAACAGGGCTAACACTGAAGCTTTCTTT
TRBD1 | TRBJ1-2 | medium-sized | TRBV7-9 | CASSLVGQGVQGYTF | TGTGCCAGCAGCTTAGTGGGACAGGGGGTGCAGGGCTACACCTTC
- | TRBJ2-7 | few | TRBV7-9 | CASNGRDPYEQYF | TGTGCCAGCAACGGCAGGGACCCCTACGAGCAGTACTTC
- | TRBJ1-2 | - | TRBV28 | CASSLIGSWQGDGYTF | TGTGCCAGCAGTTTGATAGGCTCATGGCAGGGCGACGGCTACACCTTC
- | TRBJ2-2 | - | TRBV5-6 | CASSPITGPGELFF | TGTGCCAGCAGCCCCATTACAGGCCCCGGGGAGCTGTTTTTT
TRBD1 | TRBJ1-1 | - | TRBV5-5 | CASSREGQIFGGTEAFF | TGTGCCAGCAGCAGGGAGGGACAGATCTTCGGAGGCACTGAAGCTTTCTTT
- | TRBJ1-2 | - | TRBV13 | CASSNTGEGYTF | TGTGCCAGCAGCAATACCGGGGAGGGCTACACCTTC
- | TRBJ1-4 | - | TRBV2 | CASSISTNEKLFF | TGTGCCAGCAGTATTTCAACTAATGAAAAACTGTTTTTT
TRBD2 | TRBJ2-3 | - | TRBV10-2 | CASLAGVMGDTQYF | TGCGCCAGTTTAGCGGGAGTGATGGGAGATACGCAGTATTTT
- | TRBJ2-7 | - | TRBV19 | CASSAGTTYEQYF | TGTGCCAGTAGCGCGGGAACCACCTACGAGCAGTACTTC
TRBD1 | TRBJ2-1 | - | TRBV7-9 | CASSSGTGRNEQFF | TGTGCCAGCAGCTCCGGGACAGGGAGGAATGAGCAGTTCTTC
- | TRBJ2-1 | - | TRBV2 | CASSDILASEGNEQFF | TGTGCCAGCAGCGACATACTAGCCTCAGAGGGCAATGAGCAGTTCTTC
- | TRBJ1-5 | once | TRBV19 | CASSLGSNQPQHF | TGTGCCAGTAGTTTAGGGAGCAATCAGCCCCAGCATTTT
- | TRBJ1-5 | - | TRBV18 | CASSPHIGLDQPQHF | TGTGCCAGCTCACCACATATAGGGCTCGATCAGCCCCAGCATTTT
- | TRBJ1-5 | - | TRBV6-1 | CASSEVNRNQPQHF | TGTGCCAGCAGTGAAGTTAACAGAAATCAGCCCCAGCATTTT
TRBD2 | TRBJ2-5 | - | TRBV7-2 | CASSLDGSGTEETQYF | TGTGCCAGCAGCTTAGATGGTAGCGGGACCGAAGAGACCCAGTACTTC
TRBD1 | TRBJ2-2 | - | TRBV6-1 | CASMGQDITGELFF | TGTGCCAGCATGGGACAGGACATCACCGGGGAGCTGTTTTTT
- | TRBJ1-1 | - | TRBV5-4 | CASSFAQNTEAFF | TGTGCCAGCAGCTTTGCCCAGAACACTGAAGCTTTCTTT
- | TRBJ2-5 | - | TRBV18 | CASSRQETQYF | TGTGCCAGCTCACGACAAGAGACCCAGTACTTC
TRBD2 | TRBJ2-5 | once | TRBV5-4 | CASSSSGGPRETQYF | TGTGCCAGCAGCTCGAGCGGGGGGCCCCGGGAGACCCAGTACTTC
TRBD1 | TRBJ1-2 | once | TRBV6-1 | CASRASDRGLGYTF | TGTGCCAGCAGGGCATCGGACAGGGGGCTTGGCTACACCTTC
- | TRBJ1-1 | - | TRBV6-1 | CASSRMRTEAFF | TGTGCCAGCAGCCGTATGAGGACTGAAGCTTTCTTT
- | TRBJ2-3 | - | TRBV20-1 | CSAKQGDTQYF | TGCAGTGCTAAACAGGGTGATACGCAGTATTTT